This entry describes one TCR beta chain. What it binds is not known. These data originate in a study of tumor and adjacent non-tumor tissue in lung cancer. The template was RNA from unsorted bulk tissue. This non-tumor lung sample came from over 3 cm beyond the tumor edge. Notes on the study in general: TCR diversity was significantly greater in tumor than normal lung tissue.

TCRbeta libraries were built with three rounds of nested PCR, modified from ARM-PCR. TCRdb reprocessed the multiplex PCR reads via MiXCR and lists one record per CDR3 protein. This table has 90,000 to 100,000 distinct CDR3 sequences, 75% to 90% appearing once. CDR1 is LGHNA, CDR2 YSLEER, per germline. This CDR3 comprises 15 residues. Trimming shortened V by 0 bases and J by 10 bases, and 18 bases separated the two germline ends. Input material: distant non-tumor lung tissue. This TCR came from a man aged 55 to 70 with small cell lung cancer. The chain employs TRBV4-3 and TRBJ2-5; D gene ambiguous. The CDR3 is CASSQDGNRLNDQYF. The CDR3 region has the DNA TGCGCCAGCAGCCAAGATGGCAATCGTCTCAACGACCAGTACTTC.